This T cell receptor (beta chain) derives from a study of blood T cell repertoires in COVID-19. V shed 4 bases, J shed 5 bases, and the junction held 9 bases outside the gene matches. The CDR3 covers 14 residues. The germline CDR1 and CDR2 sequences are SGHKS and YYEKEE (reference sequence). Adults between about 18 and 95 years of age took part from under 25 US areas. Exposed enrollees had met someone with a PCR-confirmed or clinician-diagnosed COVID-19 case at some point within the 2 weeks before study entry. Authors' processing steps: Reference gene primer amplification yielded estimated nucleated cell counts. Assay used: immunoSEQ multiplex PCR; TCRdb lists only in-frame clones, some missing. The DNA was the basis for D and trimming; V, J and clone size are from that table. The repertoire includes around 130,000 clones, about four fifths of them detected once, and approximately 1.6% sits in the top ten.

What was sequenced was PBMCs or T cells enriched from blood (not recorded which). The sequence was obtained from a young woman who had been exposed to COVID-19. The chain has TRBV5-5 and TRBJ2-7; 7 bases fit TRBD2. CDR3 in amino acids: CASSLRLASHEQYF. The CDR3 DNA follows: TGTGCCAGCAGCCTAAGACTAGCTAGCCACGAGCAGTACTTC.